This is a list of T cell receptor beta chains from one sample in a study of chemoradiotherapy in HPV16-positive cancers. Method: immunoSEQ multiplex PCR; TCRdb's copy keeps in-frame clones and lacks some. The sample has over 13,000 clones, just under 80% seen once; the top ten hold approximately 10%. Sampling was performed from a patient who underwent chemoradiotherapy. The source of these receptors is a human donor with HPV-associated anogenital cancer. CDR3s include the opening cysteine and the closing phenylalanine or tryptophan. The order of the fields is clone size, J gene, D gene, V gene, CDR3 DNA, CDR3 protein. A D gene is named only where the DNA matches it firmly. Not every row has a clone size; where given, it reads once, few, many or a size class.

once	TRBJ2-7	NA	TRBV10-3	TGTGCCATCAGTGAGTCCTGGACAGACTCCTACGAGCAGTACTTC	CAISESWTDSYEQYF
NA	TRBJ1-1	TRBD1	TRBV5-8	TGTGCCAGCAGCTTGGCCTCGGACAGGGCGGTGGGGACTGAAGCTTTCTTT	CASSLASDRAVGTEAFF
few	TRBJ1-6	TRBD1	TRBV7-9	TGTGCCAGCAGCTTTGGGACAGCCACTAATTCACCCCTCCACTTT	CASSFGTATNSPLHF
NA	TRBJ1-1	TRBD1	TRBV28	TGTGCCAGCAGTCTTCTACCTGGGACAGGGAACACTGAAGCTTTCTTT	CASSLLPGTGNTEAFF
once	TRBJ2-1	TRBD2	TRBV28	TGTGCCAGCAGTTTGATGACTAGCGGGGTCTACAATGAGCAGTTCTTC	CASSLMTSGVYNEQFF
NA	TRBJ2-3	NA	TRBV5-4	TGTGCCAGCAGTGTTCAGGGGATAGATACGCAGTATTTT	CASSVQGIDTQYF
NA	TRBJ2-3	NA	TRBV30	TGTGCCTGGAGTGCGTACAGGGATACGCAGTATTTT	CAWSAYRDTQYF
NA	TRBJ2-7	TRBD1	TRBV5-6	TGTGCCAGCCAGGGGGCAGGGGAAATCGAGCAGTACTTC	CASQGAGEIEQYF
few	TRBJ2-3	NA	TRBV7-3	TGTGCCAGCAGCCCCCAGGGTACCACAGATACGCAGTATTTT	CASSPQGTTDTQYF
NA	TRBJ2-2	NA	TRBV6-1	TGTGCCAGCGAGGGAAACGGGGAGCTGTTTTTT	CASEGNGELFF
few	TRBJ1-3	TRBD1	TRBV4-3	TGCGCCAGCAGCCAAGACCTGGACAGGGACTATGGAAACACCATATATTTT	CASSQDLDRDYGNTIYF
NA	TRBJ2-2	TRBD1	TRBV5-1	TGCGCCAGCAGCTCCCGGGACAGGTCCACCGGGGAGCTGTTTTTT	CASSSRDRSTGELFF
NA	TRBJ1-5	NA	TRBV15	TGTGCCACCAGCCAGGGATACAATCAGCCCCAGCATTTT	CATSQGYNQPQHF
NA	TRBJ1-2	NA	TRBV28	TGTGCCAGCAGTTTGGCCGGAGACTATGGCTACACCTTC	CASSLAGDYGYTF
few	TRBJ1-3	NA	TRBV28	TGTGCCAGCAGTCAAGCCCGGTACTCTGGAAACACCATATATTTT	CASSQARYSGNTIYF
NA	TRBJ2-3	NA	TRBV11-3	TGTGCCAGCAGCTCTCGAACAGATACGCAGTATTTT	CASSSRTDTQYF
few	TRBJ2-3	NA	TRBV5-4	TGTGCCAGCAGCTCCCACCCGGGACGGATCACAGATACGCAGTATTTT	CASSSHPGRITDTQYF
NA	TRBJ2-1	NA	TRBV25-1	TGTGCCAGCAGTCCCATCTACAATGAGCAGTTCTTC	CASSPIYNEQFF
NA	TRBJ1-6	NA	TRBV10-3	TGTGCCATACGACAGGTGGATAATTCACCCCTCCACTTT	CAIRQVDNSPLHF
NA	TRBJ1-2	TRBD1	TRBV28	TGTGCCAGCAGTGTCCGGGACAGAAACTATGGCTACACCTTC	CASSVRDRNYGYTF
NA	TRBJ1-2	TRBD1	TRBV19	TGTGCCAGTAGTACTTGGACAGGGGCTGATGGCTACACCTTC	CASSTWTGADGYTF
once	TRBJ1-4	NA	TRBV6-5	TGTGCCAGCTCCGGCGGGGGACCTAATGAAAAACTGTTTTTT	CASSGGGPNEKLFF
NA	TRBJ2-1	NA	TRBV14	TGTGCCAGCAGCCAAGTACGAGGGGGCTACAATGAGCAGTTCTTC	CASSQVRGGYNEQFF
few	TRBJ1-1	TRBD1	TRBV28	TGTGCCAGCAGTTCTGGACAGGGGAACACTGAAGCTTTCTTT	CASSSGQGNTEAFF
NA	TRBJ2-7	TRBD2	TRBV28	TGTGCCAGCAGCTGGTACCCGGGGGGTAAAGAGCAGTACTTC	CASSWYPGGKEQYF
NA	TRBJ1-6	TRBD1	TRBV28	TGTGCCAGCAGTCCCGGGACAGGATATTCACCCCTCCACTTT	CASSPGTGYSPLHF
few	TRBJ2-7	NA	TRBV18	TGTGCCAGCTCACCAACCAGCTCCGAGCAGTACTTC	CASSPTSSEQYF
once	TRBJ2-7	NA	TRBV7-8	TGTGCCAGCAGCTTAGGACGTGGTAGCTCCTACGAGCAGTACTTC	CASSLGRGSSYEQYF
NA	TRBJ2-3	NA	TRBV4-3	TGCGCCAGCAGTACGGGATTCGTAGAATCAGATACGCAGTATTTT	CASSTGFVESDTQYF
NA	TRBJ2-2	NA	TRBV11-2	TGTGCCAGCAGCATGTTGCGATCGAACACCGGGGAGCTGTTTTTT	CASSMLRSNTGELFF
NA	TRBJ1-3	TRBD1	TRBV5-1	TGCGCCAGACGGACAGGGGTAGGAAACACCATATATTTT	CARRTGVGNTIYF
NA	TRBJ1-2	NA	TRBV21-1	TGTGCCAGCAGCAAAAGCGGGACAGGGAGTCGTCCGATCTATGGCTACACCTTC	CASSKSGTGSRPIYGYTF
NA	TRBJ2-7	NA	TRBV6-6	TGTGCCAGCATTCCAGGGGTGGTGGGCGAGCAGTACTTC	CASIPGVVGEQYF
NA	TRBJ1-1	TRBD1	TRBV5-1	TGCGCCAGCAGCTCCCAGACAGGGAGGACTGAAGCTTTCTTT	CASSSQTGRTEAFF
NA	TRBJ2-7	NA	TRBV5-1	TGCGCCAGCAGCTTGTCCAGGGCCTACGAGCAGTACTTC	CASSLSRAYEQYF
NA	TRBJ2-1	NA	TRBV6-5	TGTGCCAGCAGTTACTCTCAGCCCTACAATGAGCAGTTCTTC	CASSYSQPYNEQFF
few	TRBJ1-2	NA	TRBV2	TGTGCCAGCAGTGAAAGATTTTTACAGACGCGGAACTATGGCTACACCTTC	CASSERFLQTRNYGYTF
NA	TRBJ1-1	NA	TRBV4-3	TGCGCCAGCAGCCAAGGGGGATTCGCTGAAGCTTTCTTT	CASSQGGFAEAFF
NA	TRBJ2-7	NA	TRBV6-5	TGTGCCAGCAGCCGCCGAACAGGGAGCTCCTACGAGCAGTACTTC	CASSRRTGSSYEQYF
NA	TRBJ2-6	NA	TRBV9	TGTGCCAGCAGCGCAGTTAACGGGGCCAACGTCCTGACTTTC	CASSAVNGANVLTF
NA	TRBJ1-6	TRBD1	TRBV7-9	TGTGCCAGCAGCTTTCCCCAGGACAGGGAGATTAATTCACCCCTCCACTTT	CASSFPQDREINSPLHF
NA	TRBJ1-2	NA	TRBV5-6	TGTGCCAGCAGCCTTGGGTCCGACTATGGCTACACCTTC	CASSLGSDYGYTF
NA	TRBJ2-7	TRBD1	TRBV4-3	TGCGCCAGCAGCCAAGGACCGGACAGGGGGCGCGAGCAGTACTTC	CASSQGPDRGREQYF
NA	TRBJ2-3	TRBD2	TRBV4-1	TGCGCCAGCAGCCCCTCCGGACTAGCGGGGAGCACAGATACGCAGTATTTT	CASSPSGLAGSTDTQYF
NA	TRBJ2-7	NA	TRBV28	TGTGCCAGCAGTTTATGGGGGCTGGAGGGGTTGGAGTACTTC	CASSLWGLEGLEYF
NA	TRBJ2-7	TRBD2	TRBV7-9	TGTGCCAGCAGCCTCTTCAGGACTAGCGGGGGCGCAATTACCTACGAGCAGTACTTC	CASSLFRTSGGAITYEQYF
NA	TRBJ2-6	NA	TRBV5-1	TGCGCCAGCAGCCCGCGACCCTCTGGGGCCAACGTCCTGACTTTC	CASSPRPSGANVLTF
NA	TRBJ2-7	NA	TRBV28	TGTGCCAGCGGACTTTTCTACGAGCAGTACTTC	CASGLFYEQYF
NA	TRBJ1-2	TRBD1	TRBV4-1	TGCGCCAGCAGCCGCCTGGACAGGGGGGACTATGGCTACACCTTC	CASSRLDRGDYGYTF
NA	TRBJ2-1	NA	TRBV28	TGTGCCAGCAGTCCCTATTCTGTCTCCTACAATGAGCAGTTCTTC	CASSPYSVSYNEQFF